This is a list of T cell receptor beta chains from one sample in a study of identical twins. TCRdb re-analysed the 5' RACE reads in MiXCR, keeping a single row per CDR3 protein. The repertoire has 520,000 or so distinct CDR3 sequences, less than 25% of them found once; the top ten carry about 0.91%. In addition, the sample was reused for a study of T cells expressing NK-cell markers.

Sequenced sample: CD4+ T cells sorted from blood. The receptors shown here come from a woman younger than 30 in good health. CDR3s include the opening cysteine and the closing phenylalanine or tryptophan. D genes are given only for firm matches. The size of a clone is reported for some rows only, either as once, few or many, or as a class for expanded clones.

>TRBV19|.|TRBJ2-5|TRBD2
TGTGCCAGCTGTGATAGCGGGAGGGCCCAAGAGACCCAGTACTTC
CASCDSGRAQETQYF
>TRBV20-1|many|TRBJ2-1|TRBD2
TGCAGTGCTCCCGTAGGGACTAGGCTTGATGAGCAGTTCTTC
CSAPVGTRLDEQFF
>TRBV20-1|.|TRBJ2-1|TRBD2
TGCAGCGGACGTACTCTAGCGGGAGCTTACAATGAGCAGTTCTTC
CSGRTLAGAYNEQFF
>TRBV7-2|few|TRBJ2-1|.
TGTGCCAGCAGCTTACAAGCAGGAGGGTACAATGAGCAGTTCTTC
CASSLQAGGYNEQFF
>TRBV20-1|.|TRBJ1-4|TRBD1
TGCAGTGCTGCACTGGGGACAGGCTTGAGACTGTTTTTT
CSAALGTGLRLFF
>TRBV5-1|once|TRBJ2-1|.
TGCGCCAGCAGCTTTACGACGAATGAGCAGTTCTTC
CASSFTTNEQFF
>TRBV7-2|.|TRBJ1-2|.
TGTGCCAGCAGCTCGCAGGGACCGGGCTACACCTTC
CASSSQGPGYTF
>TRBV6-5|.|TRBJ1-2|.
.
CASSSGQAINYGYTF
>TRBV7-9|few|TRBJ2-5|.
TGTGCCAGCAGCCTGACAGGACGGACGGGTGAGACCCAGTACTTC
CASSLTGRTGETQYF
>TRBV20-1|.|TRBJ2-1|TRBD2
TGCAGTGCCAGGGGGTATCTCGGACTAGCGGGAGGAAGGAGTGAGCAGTTCTTC
CSARGYLGLAGGRSEQFF
>TRBV29-1|.|TRBJ1-1|.
TGCAGCGTTGACAGGTTCCCCACTGAAGCTTTCTTT
CSVDRFPTEAFF
>TRBV20-1|.|TRBJ2-3|TRBD1
TGCAGTGCTAGGCCCTTCGGGACAGGGGACACAGATACGCAGTATTTT
CSARPFGTGDTDTQYF
>TRBV20-1|.|TRBJ2-7|.
TGCAGTGCTACCCACAAGACTTTCTCCTACGAGCAGTACTTC
CSATHKTFSYEQYF
>TRBV2|.|TRBJ2-7|TRBD2
TGTGCCAGCAGTGAAGGGCTTACTAGCGGGGGTTACGAGCAGTACTTC
CASSEGLTSGGYEQYF
>TRBV12-3/TRBV12-4|many|TRBJ2-1|.
TGTGCCAGCAGTCCGCGGGCGGGACAGCAGTTCTTC
CASSPRAGQQFF
>TRBV24-1|few|TRBJ2-5|.
TGTGCCACCAGTCAAGTCGGAGAGACCCAGTACTTC
CATSQVGETQYF
>TRBV29-1|.|TRBJ2-7|TRBD1
TGCAGCGTTGAAGGGGAGACAGGGGGATACGAGCAGTACTTC
CSVEGETGGYEQYF
>TRBV9|.|TRBJ2-5|.
TGTGCCAGCAGCCCGAAGCCCCGCGAGGAATGGACCCAGTACTTC
CASSPKPREEWTQYF
>TRBV5-1|.|TRBJ2-5|.
TGCGCCAGCAGAGCCGGCGGGACAGCAAAAGAGACCCAGTACTTC
CASRAGGTAKETQYF
>TRBV20-1|.|TRBJ1-1|.
TGCAGTGCTAGAACGGGCGGGGTGAACACTGAAGCTTTCTTT
CSARTGGVNTEAFF
>TRBV12-3/TRBV12-4|few|TRBJ2-1|TRBD2
TGTGCCAGCAGTCCCCGGACTAGCGGGGGGCCCTTCTTC
CASSPRTSGGPFF
>TRBV5-6|.|TRBJ1-5|.
TGTGCCAGCAGCTTGTTTGGGGGAGGTCAGCCCCAGCATTTT
CASSLFGGGQPQHF
>TRBV27|few|TRBJ2-7|TRBD1
TGTGCCAGCAGTCAACAGGGGATAAACGAGCAGTACTTC
CASSQQGINEQYF
>TRBV20-1|.|TRBJ1-5|.
TGCAGTGTCGTCCAGCGACATAGCAATCAGCCCCAGCATTTT
CSVVQRHSNQPQHF
>TRBV29-1|.|TRBJ2-3|.
TGCAGCGTTGACTACACAGATACGCAGTATTTT
CSVDYTDTQYF
>TRBV12-3/TRBV12-4|many|TRBJ2-7|.
TGTGCCAGCAGTTTAGCTAGGTACGAGCAGTACTTC
CASSLARYEQYF
>TRBV5-1|.|TRBJ2-5|.
TGCGCCAGCAGCGAGGCCAGGGAGACCCAGTACTTC
CASSEARETQYF
>TRBV12-3/TRBV12-4|.|TRBJ1-1|.
TGTGCCAGCAGTCACAGGGAAGGCACTGAAGCTTTCTTT
CASSHREGTEAFF
>TRBV20-1|few|TRBJ2-6|.
TGCAGTGCTAGAGCAGGGCCCTCTGGGGCCAACGTCCTGACTTTC
CSARAGPSGANVLTF
>TRBV3-1|.|TRBJ2-1|.
TGTGCCAGCAGCCAAGACCCCAAACTAGCTAGTGAGCAGTTCTTC
CASSQDPKLASEQFF
>TRBV6-1|.|TRBJ2-7|.
TGTGCCAGCAGTGAAACAGGCAGGGACTACGAGCAGTACTTC
CASSETGRDYEQYF
>TRBV12-3/TRBV12-4|.|TRBJ1-2|.
TGTGCCAGCAGTGCGCCAGGGCCCAATGGCTACACCTTC
CASSAPGPNGYTF
>TRBV5-5|.|TRBJ2-3|.
TGTGCCAGCAGAGTTTCTAGCGCGGAAGATACGCAGTATTTT
CASRVSSAEDTQYF
>TRBV11-2|many|TRBJ1-2|TRBD1
TGTGCCAGCAGCTTCCAGGGGGGCGACTATGGCTACACCTTC
CASSFQGGDYGYTF
>TRBV5-5|few|TRBJ2-4|TRBD2
TGTGCCAGCAGCTTGGGACTAGCGGGAGCGAGCATTCAGCACTTC
CASSLGLAGASIQHF
>TRBV5-5|.|TRBJ2-5|.
TGTGCCAGCAGCTCGTCTGGGCGAGAACAAGAGACCCAGTACTTC
CASSSSGREQETQYF
>TRBV28|.|TRBJ2-7|.
TGTGCCAGCAGTGGGGGCGCCGAGCAGTACTTC
CASSGGAEQYF
>TRBV6-1|.|TRBJ2-2|.
TGTGCCAGCAGCAGGGAATGGGACACCGGGGAGCTGTTTTTT
CASSREWDTGELFF
>TRBV20-1|few|TRBJ2-5|.
TGCAGTGCTAGAGATATGGCAGGGAGAGCTCAAGAGACCCAGTACTTC
CSARDMAGRAQETQYF
>TRBV5-1|.|TRBJ2-1|TRBD1
TGCGCCAGCAGCGCAACAGGGGATGAGCAGTTCTTC
CASSATGDEQFF
>TRBV5-1|.|TRBJ1-6|.
TGCGCCAGCAGCCCGGATGACATCTCACCCCTCCACTTT
CASSPDDISPLHF
>TRBV5-1|.|TRBJ2-7|.
TGCGCCAGCAGCTTGGCCGCACATAACTCCTACGAGCAGTACTTC
CASSLAAHNSYEQYF
>TRBV6-1|.|TRBJ2-5|TRBD2
TGTGCCAGCAGTGGTGGACTAGCGGAAACCCAGTACTTC
CASSGGLAETQYF
>TRBV10-3|few|TRBJ2-1|.
TGTGCCATCCTTGGAGCGATATTCAGGGGTGAGCAGTTCTTC
CAILGAIFRGEQFF
>TRBV20-1|few|TRBJ1-3|.
TGCAGTGCTAGAGAAGTAATAGCTGGAAACACCATATATTTT
CSAREVIAGNTIYF
>TRBV6-2/TRBV6-3|few|TRBJ2-7|.
TGTGCCAGCAGAAACAGGATATACGAGCAGTACTTC
CASRNRIYEQYF
>TRBV5-1|.|TRBJ2-5|.
TGCGCCAGCAATTCGGGATCCCTCGAGGCCCAGTACTTC
CASNSGSLEAQYF
>TRBV12-3/TRBV12-4|many|TRBJ1-2|.
TGTGCCAGCAGCCTATCGATGCACGTAATTAACTATGGCTACACCTTC
CASSLSMHVINYGYTF
>TRBV20-1|.|TRBJ1-2|.
TGCAGTGCTAGAGTGGCTGAAGCTAACTATGGCTACACCTTC
CSARVAEANYGYTF
>TRBV2|.|TRBJ1-2|TRBD1
TGTGCCAGCCACGCTAGGGGGCTCGGGGGCTACACCTTC
CASHARGLGGYTF
>TRBV7-9|.|TRBJ2-1|.
TGTGCCAGCGATAGAGGGATCGTATACAATGAGCAGTTCTTC
CASDRGIVYNEQFF
>TRBV15|.|TRBJ2-1|.
TGTGCCACCAGCACGAGTCTCTCCTACAATGAGCAGTTCTTC
CATSTSLSYNEQFF
>TRBV7-9|.|TRBJ2-2|TRBD2
TGTGCCAGCAGCTGGACGGGCTCCGGGAGGTCCGGGGAGCTGTTTTTT
CASSWTGSGRSGELFF
>TRBV7-9|.|TRBJ2-6|.
TGTGCCAGCAGTTATCTGGGGCAAAAGTCTGGGGCCAACGTCCTGACTTTC
CASSYLGQKSGANVLTF
>TRBV2|.|TRBJ1-2|.
TGTGCCAGCAGTTCCGGGACATGGGGCTACACCTTC
CASSSGTWGYTF
>TRBV3-1|.|TRBJ2-1|.
TGTGCCAGCAGCCAAAGACGGGCCTTCAATGAGCAGTTCTTC
CASSQRRAFNEQFF
>TRBV20-1|few|TRBJ2-3|TRBD2
TGCAGTGCTAGATCCCCAGCGGGAGTCACAGATACGCAGTATTTT
CSARSPAGVTDTQYF